These 12 T cell receptor beta chains share one sample of origin, sequenced in a study of CD8+CD57+ T cells in acquired aplastic anemia. Whoever was chosen for sequencing had shown CD8+CD57+ cell expansion by flow cytometry. Template material for TCR beta VDJ and CDR3 profiling consisted of genomic DNA. TCRdb called the reads again in MiXCR, with one record for every CDR3 protein. Of under 200,000 distinct CDR3 sequences in the sample, roughly 48% were seen once. Sequenced: sorted CD4+, CD8+, or CD8+CD57+ T cells (not recorded which) from PBMCs. The receptors here all came from a human donor with aplastic anemia.

There are many counts of this clonotype. The chain combines TRBV20-1 with TRBJ2-7; a weak D match, TRBD2 (6 bases). Germline V gene sequence: CDR1 DFQATT, CDR2 SNEGSKA (reference sequence). V dropped 3 bases and J dropped 0 bases, with 6 bases sitting between them. The CDR3 is 12 amino acids. The CDR3 region is CSASGSSYEQYF. CDR3 in DNA: TGCAGTGCTAGCGGGAGCTCCTACGAGCAGTACTTC.

The gene calls are TRBV29-1 and TRBJ2-1; 11 bases are shared with TRBD2. This CDR3 is 13 amino acids long. J gave up 15 bases and V 6 bases, and 13 bases lay outside the gene matches. The V gene's germline CDR1 is SQVTM and CDR2 ANQGSEA. Written as DNA, the CDR3 is TGCAGCGTCGAGGGACTAGCGGACCCCGGGGCGTTCTTC. Encoded protein: CSVEGLADPGAFF.

V usage is TRBV7-9 and J usage is TRBJ2-2; the D is unclear. Germline loops: CDR1 SEHNR, CDR2 FQNEAQ (reference sequence). The CDR3 spans 14 residues. V shed 6 bases and J shed 1 base, with 9 bases lying between them. DNA for the CDR3: TGTGCCAGCAGTAGACTTGTGAACACCGGGGAGCTGTTTTTT. Translation: CASSRLVNTGELFF.

This clonotype has at least ten counts. The chain combines TRBV5-1 with TRBJ2-1; 9 nucleotides line up with TRBD2. The ends lost 6 bases at V and 3 bases at J; junction bases unmatched: 4. The germline gives CDR1 SGHRS, CDR2 YFSETQ. CDR3 length: 14 residues. The CDR3 DNA follows: TGCGCCAGCACCCTAGCGGGAATCTACAATGAGCAGTTCTTC. This gives the protein CASTLAGIYNEQFF.

The CDR3 bases are TGTGCCATCAGTGAGGGTGGGACATATGAAGAGACCCAGTACTTC. Its protein is CAISEGGTYEETQYF. V gene TRBV10-3 combines with J gene TRBJ2-5, with a tentative D call TRBD1 (6 bases). This CDR3 region has 15 residues. Per germline, CDR1 ENHRY and CDR2 SYGVKD. Trimming cost V 2 bases and J 3 bases, with 13 bases left between them.

The rearrangement links TRBV7-6 to TRBJ2-5; TRBD1 is a possible D gene (6 bases). The CDR3 sequence is 14 residues long. Trimming cost V 1 base and J 3 bases, with 9 bases left between them. Germline V gene lookup returns CDR1 SGHVS and CDR2 FNYEAQ. CDR3 sequence: CASSLDAGEETQYF. CDR3 DNA sequence: TGTGCCAGCAGCTTAGATGCAGGGGAAGAGACCCAGTACTTC.

The rearrangement joins TRBV15 to TRBJ2-7, with D possibly TRBD2 on 5 matching bases. Germline V gene lookup returns CDR1 LNHNV and CDR2 YYDKDF (reference sequence). Trimming took 3 bases from V and 3 from J, leaving 9 bases between them. The CDR3 length is 13 residues. CDR3 protein: CATSSVRDYEQYF. As DNA, the CDR3 is TGTGCCACCAGCAGTGTGAGGGACTACGAGCAGTACTTC.

V is TRBV9 and J is TRBJ2-2; D is perhaps TRBD1 (6 bases). The germline gives CDR1 SGDLS, CDR2 YYNGEE. The CDR3 runs 15 residues. V gave up 4 bases and J gave up 5 bases, with 15 bases separating them. Here the CDR3 DNA reads TGTGCCAGCAGCTTAGGACAGAGGGGTACCGGGGAGCTGTTTTTT. This codes for CASSLGQRGTGELFF.

At least ten counts were recorded for this clonotype. This chain links TRBV6-5 with TRBJ2-7, with 10 bases aligning to TRBD2. The junction had 21 bases not matched to a gene; V was cut back by 7 bases and J by 6 bases. Germline-derived CDR1 and CDR2 are MNHEY and SVGAGI. The CDR3 runs 18 residues. The CDR3 region has the DNA TGTGCCAGCACTTCCGCGTCAGAATTAGCGGGAGGTGCGGGCGAGCAGTACTTC. Protein sequence: CASTSASELAGGAGEQYF.

For this clonotype: Just one base apart from a much larger clone, this may be a read error. The gene calls are TRBV9 and TRBJ2-1; TRBD1 matches 9 bases. V was pared by 4 bases and J by 14 bases, with 13 bases of the junction left unmatched. Germline CDR1 reads SGDLS; CDR2 reads YYNGEE. This CDR3 contains 14 residues. The CDR3 region is CASSLGTGSRSEFF. The CDR3 coding sequence is TGTGCCAGCAGCCTCGGGACAGGGAGTCGGAGTGAGTTCTTC.

The V and J genes are TRBV25-1 and TRBJ2-7; 9 bases are a match to TRBD2. The CDR3 spans 14 residues. The V gene's germline CDR1 is MGHDK and CDR2 SYGVNS. J lost 5 bases, V lost 6 bases, and 8 bases had no gene match. This CDR3 reads CASSSSREGHEQYF. The DNA of the CDR3 is TGTGCCAGCAGCTCCTCGCGGGAGGGCCACGAGCAGTACTTC.

This chain uses TRBV9 with TRBJ2-7, with 10 positions matching TRBD2. The ends lost 0 bases at V and 4 bases at J; junction bases unmatched: 1. Germline CDR1 is SGDLS and CDR2 is YYNGEE. There are 14 residues in the CDR3. Here the CDR3 DNA reads TGTGCCAGCAGCGTAGCTAGCGGGGGTTACGAGCAGTACTTC. Its translation is CASSVASGGYEQYF.